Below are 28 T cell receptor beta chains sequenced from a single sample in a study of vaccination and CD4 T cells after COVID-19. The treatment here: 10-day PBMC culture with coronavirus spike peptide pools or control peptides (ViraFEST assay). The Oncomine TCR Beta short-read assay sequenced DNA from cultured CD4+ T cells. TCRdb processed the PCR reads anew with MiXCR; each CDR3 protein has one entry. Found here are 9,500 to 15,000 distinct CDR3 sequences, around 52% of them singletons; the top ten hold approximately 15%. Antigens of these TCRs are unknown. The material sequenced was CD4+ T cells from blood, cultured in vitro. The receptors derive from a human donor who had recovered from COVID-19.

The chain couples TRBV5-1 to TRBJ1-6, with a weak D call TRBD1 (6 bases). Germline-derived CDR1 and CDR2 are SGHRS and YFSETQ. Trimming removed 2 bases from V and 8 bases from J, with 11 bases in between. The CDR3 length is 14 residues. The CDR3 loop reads CASSLTGYDSPLHF. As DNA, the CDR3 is TGCGCCAGCAGCTTAACAGGGTACGATTCACCCCTCCACTTT.

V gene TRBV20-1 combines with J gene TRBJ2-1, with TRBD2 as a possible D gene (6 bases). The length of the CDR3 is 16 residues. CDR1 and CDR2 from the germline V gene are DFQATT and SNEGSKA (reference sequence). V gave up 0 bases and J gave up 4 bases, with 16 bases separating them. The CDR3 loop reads CSARDPGSTPYNEQFF. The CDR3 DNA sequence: TGCAGTGCTAGAGATCCCGGGAGTACTCCATACAATGAGCAGTTCTTC.

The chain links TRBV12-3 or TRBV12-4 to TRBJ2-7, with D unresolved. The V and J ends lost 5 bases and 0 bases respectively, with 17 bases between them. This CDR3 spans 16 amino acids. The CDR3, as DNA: TGTGCCAGCAGTCCCCCCGGGCAGGCGAGCTCCTACGAGCAGTACTTC. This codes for CASSPPGQASSYEQYF.

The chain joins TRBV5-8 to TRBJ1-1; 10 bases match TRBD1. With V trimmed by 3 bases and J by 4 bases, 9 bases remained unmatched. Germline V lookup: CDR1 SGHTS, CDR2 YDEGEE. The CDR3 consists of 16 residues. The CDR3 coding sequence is TGTGCCAGCAGCTGGGGGACAGGGGCGTTGGGCACTGAAGCTTTCTTT. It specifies CASSWGTGALGTEAFF. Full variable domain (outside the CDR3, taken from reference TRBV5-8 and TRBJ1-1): EAGVTQSPTHLIKTRGQQATLRCSPISGHTSVYWYQQALGLGLQFLLWYDEGEERNRGNFPPRFSGRQFPNYSSELNVNALELEDSALYLCASSWGTGALGTEAFFGQGTRLTVV.

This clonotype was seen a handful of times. CDR3 sequence: CATSDGQGAHGELFF. The CDR3 region has the DNA TGTGCCACCAGTGATGGACAGGGGGCTCACGGGGAGCTGTTTTTT. V gene TRBV24-1 combines with J gene TRBJ2-2; 11 nucleotides line up with TRBD1. V dropped 3 bases and J dropped 7; count of bases not matched to a gene: 3. In germline, CDR1 is KGHDR, CDR2 SFDVKD. The CDR3 extends over 15 amino acids.

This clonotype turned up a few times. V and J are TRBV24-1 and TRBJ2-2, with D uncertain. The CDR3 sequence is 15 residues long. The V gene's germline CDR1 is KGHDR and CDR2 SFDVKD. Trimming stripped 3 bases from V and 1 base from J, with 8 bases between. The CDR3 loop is CATSDGRRNTGELFF. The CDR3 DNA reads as TGTGCCACCAGTGATGGTAGACGGAACACCGGGGAGCTGTTTTTT.

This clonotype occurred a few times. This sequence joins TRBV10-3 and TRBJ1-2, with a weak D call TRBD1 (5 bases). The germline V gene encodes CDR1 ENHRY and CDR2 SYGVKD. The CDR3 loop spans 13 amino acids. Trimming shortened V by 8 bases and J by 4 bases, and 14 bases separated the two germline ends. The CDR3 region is CAIHGGSVYGYTF. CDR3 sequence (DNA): TGTGCCATCCATGGGGGTTCTGTCTATGGCTACACCTTC.

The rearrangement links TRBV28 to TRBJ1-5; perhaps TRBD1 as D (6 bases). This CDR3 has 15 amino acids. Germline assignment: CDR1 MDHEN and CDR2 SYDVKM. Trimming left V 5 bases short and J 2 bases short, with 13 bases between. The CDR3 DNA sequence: TGTGCCAGCAGTCTACAGGGTAAGGGCAATCAGCCCCAGCATTTT. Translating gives CASSLQGKGNQPQHF.

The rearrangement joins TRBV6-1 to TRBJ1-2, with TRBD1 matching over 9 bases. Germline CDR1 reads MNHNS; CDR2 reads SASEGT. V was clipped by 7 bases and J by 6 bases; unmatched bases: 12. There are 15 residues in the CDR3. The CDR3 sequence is CASKPIQGARDGYTF. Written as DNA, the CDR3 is TGTGCCAGCAAACCGATACAGGGGGCGCGTGATGGCTACACCTTC.

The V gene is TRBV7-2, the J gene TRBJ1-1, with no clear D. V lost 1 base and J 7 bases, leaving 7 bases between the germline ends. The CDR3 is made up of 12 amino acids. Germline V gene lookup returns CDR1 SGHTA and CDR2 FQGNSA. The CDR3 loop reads CASSLEVGEAFF. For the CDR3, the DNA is TGTGCCAGCAGCTTAGAAGTCGGTGAAGCTTTCTTT.

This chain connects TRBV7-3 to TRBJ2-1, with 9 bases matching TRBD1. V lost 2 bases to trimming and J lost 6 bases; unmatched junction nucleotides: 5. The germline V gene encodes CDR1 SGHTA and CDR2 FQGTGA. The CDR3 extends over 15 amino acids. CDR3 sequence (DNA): TGTGCCAGCAGCTTAGGGACAGGGACCCTCAATGAGCAGTTCTTC. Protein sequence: CASSLGTGTLNEQFF.

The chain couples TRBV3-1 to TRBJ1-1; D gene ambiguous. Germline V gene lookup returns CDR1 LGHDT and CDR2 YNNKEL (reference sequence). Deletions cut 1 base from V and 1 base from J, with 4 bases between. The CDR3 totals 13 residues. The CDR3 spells CASSQGANTEAFF. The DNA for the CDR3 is TGTGCCAGCAGCCAAGGAGCGAACACTGAAGCTTTCTTT.

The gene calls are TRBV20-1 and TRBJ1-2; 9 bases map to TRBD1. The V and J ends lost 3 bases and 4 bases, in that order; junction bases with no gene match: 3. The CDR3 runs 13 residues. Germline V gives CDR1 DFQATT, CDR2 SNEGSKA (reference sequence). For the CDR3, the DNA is TGCAGTGCTAGCACAGGGGGCGGCTATGGCTACACCTTC. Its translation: CSASTGGGYGYTF.

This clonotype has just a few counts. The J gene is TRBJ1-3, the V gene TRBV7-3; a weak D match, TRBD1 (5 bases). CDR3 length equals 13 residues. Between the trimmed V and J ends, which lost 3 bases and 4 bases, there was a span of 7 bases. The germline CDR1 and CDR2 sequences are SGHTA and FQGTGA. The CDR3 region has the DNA TGTGCCAGCAGCTTGGCAGGGGGAAACACCATATATTTT. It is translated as CASSLAGGNTIYF.

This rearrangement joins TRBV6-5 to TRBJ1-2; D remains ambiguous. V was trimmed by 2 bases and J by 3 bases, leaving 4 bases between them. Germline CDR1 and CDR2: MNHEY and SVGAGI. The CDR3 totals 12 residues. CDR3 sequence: CASSYKDYGYTF. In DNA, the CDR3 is TGTGCCAGCAGTTACAAGGACTATGGCTACACCTTC.

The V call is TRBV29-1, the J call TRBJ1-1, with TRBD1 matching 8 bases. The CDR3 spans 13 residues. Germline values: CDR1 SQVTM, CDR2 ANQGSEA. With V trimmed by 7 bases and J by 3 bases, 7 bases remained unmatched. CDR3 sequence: CSAPGQAYTEAFF. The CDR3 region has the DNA TGCAGCGCCCCGGGACAGGCCTACACTGAAGCTTTCTTT.

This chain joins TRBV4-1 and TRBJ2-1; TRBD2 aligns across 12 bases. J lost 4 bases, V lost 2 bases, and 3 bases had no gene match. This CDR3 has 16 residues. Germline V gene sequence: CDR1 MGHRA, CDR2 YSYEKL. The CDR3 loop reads CASSQRTSGKYNEQFF. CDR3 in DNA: TGCGCCAGCAGCCAACGGACTAGCGGGAAATACAATGAGCAGTTCTTC.

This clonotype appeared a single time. The CDR3 DNA is TGTGCCAGCTCACCACGGGGGGCGGGACAGACAAATCAGCCCCAGCATTTT. Translated, it gives CASSPRGAGQTNQPQHF. The rearrangement uses TRBV18 and TRBJ1-5; 7 nucleotides agree with TRBD1. V shed 1 base, J shed 4 bases, and the junction held 10 bases outside the gene matches. The CDR3 has 17 residues. Germline values: CDR1 KGHSH, CDR2 LQKENI.

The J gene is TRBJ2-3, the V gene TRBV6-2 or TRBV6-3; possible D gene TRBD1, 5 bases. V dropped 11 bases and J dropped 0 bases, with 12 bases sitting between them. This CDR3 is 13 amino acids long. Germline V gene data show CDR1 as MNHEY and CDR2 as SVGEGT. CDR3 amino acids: CAGRQTSTDTQYF. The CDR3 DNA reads TGTGCCGGTCGACAGACAAGCACAGATACGCAGTATTTT.

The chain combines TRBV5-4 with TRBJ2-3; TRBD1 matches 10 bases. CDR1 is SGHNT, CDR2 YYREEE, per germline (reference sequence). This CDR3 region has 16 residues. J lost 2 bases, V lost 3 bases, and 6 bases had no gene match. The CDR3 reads CASSSGQGTSTDTQYF. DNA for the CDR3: TGTGCCAGCAGCTCGGGACAGGGGACCTCCACAGATACGCAGTATTTT.

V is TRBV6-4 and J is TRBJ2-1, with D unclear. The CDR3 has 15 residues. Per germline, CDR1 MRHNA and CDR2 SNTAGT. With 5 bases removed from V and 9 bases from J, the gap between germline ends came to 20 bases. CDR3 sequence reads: CASSWELSPRVEQFF. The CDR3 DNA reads TGTGCCAGCAGTTGGGAACTATCCCCTCGTGTTGAGCAGTTCTTC.

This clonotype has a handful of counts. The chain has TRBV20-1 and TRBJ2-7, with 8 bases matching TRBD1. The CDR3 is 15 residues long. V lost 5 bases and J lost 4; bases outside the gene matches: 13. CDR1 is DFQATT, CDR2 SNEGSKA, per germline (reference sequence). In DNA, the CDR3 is TGCAGTGCTGAGAAACCGGGACAGGAAAGGTACGAGCAGTACTTC. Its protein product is CSAEKPGQERYEQYF.

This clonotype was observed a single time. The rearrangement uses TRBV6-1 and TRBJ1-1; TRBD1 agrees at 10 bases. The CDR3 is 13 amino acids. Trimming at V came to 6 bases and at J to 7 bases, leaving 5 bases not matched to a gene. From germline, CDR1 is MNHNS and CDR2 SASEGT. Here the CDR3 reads CASRGQGVGEAFF. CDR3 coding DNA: TGTGCCAGCAGAGGACAGGGGGTCGGTGAAGCTTTCTTT.

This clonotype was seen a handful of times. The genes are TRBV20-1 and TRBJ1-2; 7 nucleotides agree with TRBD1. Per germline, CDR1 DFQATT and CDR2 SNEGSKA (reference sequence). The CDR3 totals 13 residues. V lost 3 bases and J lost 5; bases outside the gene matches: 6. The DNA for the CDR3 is TGCAGTGCTAGGTCAACAGGGGTGTATGGCTACACCTTC. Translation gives CSARSTGVYGYTF.

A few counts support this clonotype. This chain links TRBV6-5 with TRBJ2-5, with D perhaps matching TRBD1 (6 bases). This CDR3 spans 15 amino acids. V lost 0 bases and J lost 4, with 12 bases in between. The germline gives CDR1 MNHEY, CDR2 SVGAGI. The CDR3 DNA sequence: TGTGCCAGCAGTTACTCGGGGGCTCTTAGAGAGACCCAGTACTTC. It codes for CASSYSGALRETQYF.

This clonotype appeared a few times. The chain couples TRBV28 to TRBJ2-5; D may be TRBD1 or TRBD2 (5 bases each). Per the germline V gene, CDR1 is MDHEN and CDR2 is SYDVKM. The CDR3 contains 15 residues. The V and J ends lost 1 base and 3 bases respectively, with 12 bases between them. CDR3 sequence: CASSLSGTNKETQYF. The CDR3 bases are TGTGCCAGCAGTTTATCTGGGACCAATAAAGAGACCCAGTACTTC.

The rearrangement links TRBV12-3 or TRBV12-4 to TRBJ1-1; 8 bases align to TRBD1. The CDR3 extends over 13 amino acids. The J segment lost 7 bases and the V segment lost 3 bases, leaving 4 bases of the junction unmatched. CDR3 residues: CASSFQGAGEAFF. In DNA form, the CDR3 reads TGTGCCAGCAGTTTTCAGGGGGCGGGTGAAGCTTTCTTT.

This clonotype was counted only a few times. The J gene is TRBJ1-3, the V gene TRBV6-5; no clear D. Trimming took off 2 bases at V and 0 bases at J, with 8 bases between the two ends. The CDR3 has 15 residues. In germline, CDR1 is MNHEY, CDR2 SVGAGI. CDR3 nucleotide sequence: TGTGCCAGCAGTTACATGGTCGGCTCTGGAAACACCATATATTTT. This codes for CASSYMVGSGNTIYF.